These 8 T cell receptor beta chains came from one sample sequenced in a study of blood T cell repertoires in COVID-19. The protocol was immunoSEQ multiplex PCR, while the TCRdb copy is restricted to in-frame clones and leaves out a portion. The data hold roughly 97,000 clones, with about 89% observed a single time. Specimen: peripheral blood. The receptor set was obtained from a human donor in a cohort sampled during active COVID-19.

The gene calls are TRBV23-1 and TRBJ1-6; 10 bases align to TRBD1. TRBV23-1 carries the ORF label, with uncertain function. With 8 bases clipped from V and 3 bases from J, the junction kept 4 bases outside the gene matches. The CDR3 is made up of 15 amino acids. The CDR3 DNA sequence: TGCGCCAGCGGGGACAGGGGCGACTATAATTCACCCCTCCACTTT. It specifies CASGDRGDYNSPLHF.

The chain has TRBV19 and TRBJ2-5; D uncertain. The CDR3 totals 13 residues. The germline V gene has CDR1 LNHDA and CDR2 SQIVND (reference sequence). Trimming shortened V by 3 bases and J by 1 base, and 6 bases separated the two germline ends. CDR3 in DNA: TGTGCCAGTAGTATTTATTTCCAAGAGACCCAGTACTTC. Its protein is CASSIYFQETQYF.

The chain combines TRBV5-6 with TRBJ2-7; 7 bases are a match to TRBD2. Germline V CDR1 and CDR2: SGHDT, YYEEEE. The CDR3 length is 13 residues. Trimming took 0 bases from V and 7 from J; bases not matched to a gene: 4. The CDR3 region has the DNA TGTGCCAGCAGCTTGGGGGAGGGCTGGGAGCAGTACTTC. This translates into CASSLGEGWEQYF.

This sequence joins TRBV6-6 and TRBJ2-3, with D possibly TRBD2 on 6 matching bases. Looked up from germline, CDR1 is MNHNY and CDR2 is SVGAGI (reference sequence). Trimming removed 5 bases at V and 3 bases at J, with 18 bases between. This CDR3 spans 16 amino acids. Here the CDR3 reads CASSPAGRGGTDTQYF. DNA for the CDR3: TGTGCCAGCAGTCCCGCCGGGCGGGGCGGTACAGATACGCAGTATTTT.

This chain connects TRBV2 to TRBJ2-7; D call uncertain. The V gene's germline CDR1 is SNHLY and CDR2 FYNNEI. The CDR3 runs 12 residues. Trimming stripped 4 bases from V and 5 bases from J, with 9 bases between. The CDR3 here is CASSVVTHEQYF. The CDR3 DNA reads TGTGCCAGCAGTGTCGTCACACACGAGCAGTACTTC.

The chain has TRBV18 and TRBJ1-1, with 7 bases identical to TRBD1. Germline V lookup: CDR1 KGHSH, CDR2 LQKENI. The CDR3 is 15 amino acids. Germline trimming cut 1 base from V and 7 bases from J; bases unmatched to any gene: 9. The CDR3 reads CASSPRAGTDLEAFF. In DNA, the CDR3 is TGTGCCAGCTCACCACGGGCCGGGACAGACCTTGAAGCTTTCTTT.

J is TRBJ2-7 and V is TRBV28; 10 bases align to TRBD1. The CDR3 consists of 14 residues. J was trimmed by 6 bases and V by 9 bases; bases with no gene match: 11. CDR1 and CDR2 (germline): MDHEN, SYDVKM. In DNA, the CDR3 is TGTGCCAGTCTCCCAGGGGACAGGGGAGGCGAGCAGTACTTC. Residues: CASLPGDRGGEQYF.

The chain carries TRBV29-1 and TRBJ2-1; 14 nucleotides align to TRBD2. With V trimmed by 3 bases and J by 8 bases, 6 bases remained unmatched. The germline CDR1 and CDR2 sequences are SQVTM and ANQGSEA. This CDR3 is built from 15 residues. The CDR3 bases are TGCAGCGTTGATCGTCGACTAGCGGGAGGGGATGAGCAGTTCTTC. It specifies CSVDRRLAGGDEQFF.